This T cell receptor (beta chain) is drawn from a study of blood T cell repertoires in COVID-19. At the level of the study: Nucleic acid was either cDNA or gDNA, and it came from T cells, B-cell-depleted T cells, or PBMCs.

V shed 5 bases, J shed 4 bases, and the junction held 7 bases outside the gene matches. The CDR3 runs to 14 residues. The V gene's germline CDR1 is LNHDA and CDR2 SQIVND (reference sequence). Sequencing used immunoSEQ multiplex PCR; TCRdb keeps in-frame clones, though not all of them. The sample includes about 80,000 clones, 78% of them seen just once. Sequencing was performed on peripheral blood. This chain connects TRBV19 to TRBJ2-7, with TRBD1 matching over 8 bases. The TCR was taken from a man in his sixties with COVID-19, enrolled during active disease. The CDR3 DNA follows: TGTGCCAGTAGTGCCGGGACAGGATATTACGAGCAGTACTTC. Protein sequence: CASSAGTGYYEQYF.